This T cell receptor (beta chain) stems from a study of T cell changes during pregnancy in multiple sclerosis (dated by TCRdb to between 2018 and 2020). Study-wide context: The study looked at changes in the T cell repertoire across pregnancy in women with multiple sclerosis.

Library preparation employed the immunoSEQ multiplex PCR assay. TCRdb mirrors the immuneACCESS table, restricted to in-frame sequences. Some clones are absent from its copies; in checked studies, under half trace to an unresolved V gene, and the reason for the others is unknown. This sample comprises 75,000 to 95,000 clones, around 90% of them detected only once. 1.5% to 2% of the sample is taken by the ten largest. Germline trimming amounts to 6 bases on V and 6 bases on J, with 15 as the count of junction bases outside the gene matches. CDR1 and CDR2 are drawn from the germline V gene (reference sequence): MNHEY, SMNVEV. Inclusive of the bounding cysteine and phenylalanine, the CDR3 is 18 residues long. Of all the DNA, just the CDR3 is kept, 54 bases in frame from base 1. Concerning this clone itself: Its antigen remains undetermined. No per-base quality is available; no much larger clone lies one base away.

The sequence derives from a female donor in good health, enrolled as a control in a pregnancy study. The source material was peripheral blood, sampled in the first trimester of pregnancy. The chain links TRBV27 with TRBJ2-1; the junction holds 12 bases that match TRBD2. At the DNA level, the sequence is TGTGCCAGCAGCCCCTACAATTTGGCTAGCGGGGGGGCCAATGAGCAGTTCTTC. Its product reads: CASSPYNLASGGANEQFF.